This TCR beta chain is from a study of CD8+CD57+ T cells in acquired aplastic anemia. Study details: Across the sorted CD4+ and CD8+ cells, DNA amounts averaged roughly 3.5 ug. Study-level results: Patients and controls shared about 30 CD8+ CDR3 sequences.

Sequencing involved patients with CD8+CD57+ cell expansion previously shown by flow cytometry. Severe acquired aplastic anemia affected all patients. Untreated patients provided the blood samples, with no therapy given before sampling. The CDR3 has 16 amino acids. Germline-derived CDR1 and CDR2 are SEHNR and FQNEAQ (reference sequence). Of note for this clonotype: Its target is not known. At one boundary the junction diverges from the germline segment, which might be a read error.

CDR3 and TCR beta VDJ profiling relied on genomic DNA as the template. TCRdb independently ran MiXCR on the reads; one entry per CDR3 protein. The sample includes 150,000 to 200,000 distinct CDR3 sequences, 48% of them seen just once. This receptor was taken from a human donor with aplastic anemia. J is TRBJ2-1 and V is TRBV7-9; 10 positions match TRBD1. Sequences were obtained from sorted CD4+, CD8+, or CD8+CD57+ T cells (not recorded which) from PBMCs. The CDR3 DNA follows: TGTGCCGGCAGCTCGGGACAGGGGTACTCCTACAATGAGCAGTTCTTC. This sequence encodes CAGSSGQGYSYNEQFF. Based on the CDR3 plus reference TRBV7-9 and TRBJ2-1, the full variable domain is DTGVSQNPRHKITKRGQNVTFRCDPISEHNRLYWYRQTLGQGPEFLTYFQNEAQLEKSRLLSDRFSAERPKGSFSTLEIQRTEQGDSAMYLCAGSSGQGYSYNEQFFGPGTRLTVL.